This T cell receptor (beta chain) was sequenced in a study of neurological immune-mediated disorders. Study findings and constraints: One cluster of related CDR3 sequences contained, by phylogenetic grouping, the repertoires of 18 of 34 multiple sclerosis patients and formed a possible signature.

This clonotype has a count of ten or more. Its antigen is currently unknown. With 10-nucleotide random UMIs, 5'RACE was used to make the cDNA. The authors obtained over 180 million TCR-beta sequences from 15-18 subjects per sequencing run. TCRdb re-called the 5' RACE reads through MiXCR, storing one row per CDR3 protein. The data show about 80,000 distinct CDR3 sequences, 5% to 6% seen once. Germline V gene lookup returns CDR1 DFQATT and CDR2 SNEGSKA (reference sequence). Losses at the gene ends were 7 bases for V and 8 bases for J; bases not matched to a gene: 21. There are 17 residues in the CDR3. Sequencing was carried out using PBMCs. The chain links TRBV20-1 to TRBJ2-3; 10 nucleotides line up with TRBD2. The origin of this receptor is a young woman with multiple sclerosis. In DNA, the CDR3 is TGCAGTGTCAGAGGACTAGCGGTTTCCCGATTCGGCGGTACGCAGTATTTT. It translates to CSVRGLAVSRFGGTQYF.